A selection of T cell receptor beta chains follows, all from one sample in a study of T cell clonotyping in hematopoietic cell transplantation. Data came from immunoSEQ multiplex PCR; TCRdb stores just in-frame clones and leaves some out. This sample has roughly 50,000 clones; under 90% occur once, and the top ten carry 5.9%. The sample in question was peripheral blood mononuclear cells, obtained before stem cell transplant. These receptors originate from a man in his 60s with biphenotypic leukemia. Some clones in this sample may be carry-over from other donors' samples. The CDR3 runs from the conserved cysteine through the conserved F or W.

TRBV28	TRBJ2-4	CASSLLGQGARSIQYF
TRBV4-1	TRBJ1-5	CASSPGTFSNQPQHF
TRBV11-2	TRBJ2-1	CASSSVWGTRHFEQFF
TRBV29-1	TRBJ2-3	CSVQPLDGTDTQYF
TRBV5-1	TRBJ2-5	CASSHTTGYHTGREETQYF
TRBV27	TRBJ2-7	CASSETYEQYF
TRBV9	TRBJ1-3	CASSVEGLPGNTIYF
TRBV5-4	TRBJ1-2	CASSSATVQGFGYTF
TRBV5-1	TRBJ2-3	CASSLQTSPADTQYF
TRBV7-2	TRBJ1-1	CASSLVARGNTEAFF
TRBV28	TRBJ1-5	CASSLGRYNQPQHF
TRBV27	TRBJ1-5	CASRGGGVNQPQHF
TRBV4-2	TRBJ2-7	CASSPGNSYEQYF
TRBV25-1	TRBJ1-4	CASRRSTNEKLFF
TRBV7-2	TRBJ2-7	CASSPGTDYEQYF
TRBV30	TRBJ2-7	CAWGTDHYEQYF
TRBV2	TRBJ2-1	CASISMGGEDNEQFF
TRBV7-2	TRBJ1-5	CASSLRALSNQPQHF
TRBV30	TRBJ1-4	CACGPAATNEKLFF
TRBV2	TRBJ1-5	CASSEGRGLGPQHF
TRBV18	TRBJ2-3	CASSGTADTQYF
TRBV10-3	TRBJ1-3	CAIGGTETGNTIYF
TRBV30	TRBJ2-7	CAWNRARQGATYEQYF
TRBV27	TRBJ1-1	CASSFLGPNTEAFF
TRBV19	TRBJ2-2	CAIGGGPLSVTGELFF
TRBV5-1	TRBJ1-4	CASSSREGNEKLFF
TRBV2	TRBJ1-2	CASSTDRGNYGYTF
TRBV28	TRBJ1-4	CASRNQPTNEKLFF
TRBV5-1	TRBJ2-1	CASSLDLAHYNEQFF
TRBV30	TRBJ1-1	CAWSPGRQDTEAFF
TRBV5-1	TRBJ2-3	CASRTTSGTDTQYF
TRBV7-3	TRBJ2-3	CASSLWGLVTDTQYF
TRBV19	TRBJ2-7	CASSAGTGGEQYF
TRBV28	TRBJ1-5	CASSRSASQPQHF
TRBV28	TRBJ1-5	CASSWDRVNQPQHF
TRBV5-1	TRBJ2-3	CASSFSILTSGSPDTQYF
TRBV6-1	TRBJ2-5	CASSEGGGVETQYF
TRBV11-2	TRBJ1-1	CASSPRTGVGLMNTEAFF
TRBV5-1	TRBJ2-2	CASSGTSENTGELFF
TRBV7-2	TRBJ2-7	CASSSGLGFYEQYF
TRBV9	TRBJ1-5	CASSPQASNQPQHF
TRBV9	TRBJ1-1	CASSVGSNTEAFF
TRBV30	TRBJ1-2	CAWIAGTDGYTF
TRBV6-6	TRBJ1-2	CASIQDSYGYTF
TRBV2	TRBJ1-1	CASTPRQGATEAFF
TRBV10-3	TRBJ1-2	CAITGAVANYGYTF
TRBV27	TRBJ2-7	CASLGNEVCYEQYF
TRBV6-1	TRBJ2-5	CASSAERGQETQYF
TRBV5-1	TRBJ1-4	CASSLGLGGNEKLFF
TRBV19	TRBJ2-6	CASSTMKDTSRSGANVLTF
TRBV25-1	TRBJ1-3	CASSVSSGNTIYF
TRBV5-4	TRBJ2-7	CASSQVAGGPIHEQYF
TRBV6-6	TRBJ1-4	CASSSVDLGVNEKLFF
TRBV9	TRBJ2-7	CASSVAGTAYEQYF
TRBV5-1	TRBJ2-2	CASSLEVVGGFDTGELFF
TRBV7-8	TRBJ2-7	CASSKGQPYEQYF